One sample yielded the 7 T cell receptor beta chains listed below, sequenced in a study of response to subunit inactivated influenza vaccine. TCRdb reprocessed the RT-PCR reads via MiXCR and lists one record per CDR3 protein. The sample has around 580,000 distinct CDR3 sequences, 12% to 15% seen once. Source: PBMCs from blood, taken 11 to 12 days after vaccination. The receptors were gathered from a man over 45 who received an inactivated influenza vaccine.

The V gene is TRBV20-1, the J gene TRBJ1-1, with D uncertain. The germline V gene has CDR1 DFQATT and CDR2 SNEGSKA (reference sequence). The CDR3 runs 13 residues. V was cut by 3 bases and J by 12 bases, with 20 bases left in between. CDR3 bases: TGCAGTGCTAGTTTTGGGGATGCCCAGACAACTTTCTTT. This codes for CSASFGDAQTTFF.

The CDR3 DNA reads as TGTGCCAGCAGTTTCCCCCTCACTGAAGCTTTCTTT. Residues: CASSFPLTEAFF. The chain employs TRBV28 and TRBJ1-1; D not certain. CDR1 and CDR2 from the germline V gene are MDHEN and SYDVKM. V lost 3 bases and J lost 4, with 6 bases in between. This CDR3 region has 12 residues. The full variable domain, with the rest looked up from reference TRBV28 and TRBJ1-1, is DVKVTQSSRYLVKRTGEKVFLECVQDMDHENMFWYRQDPGLGLRLIYFSYDVKMKEKGDIPEGYSVSREKKERFSLILESASTNQTSMYLCASSFPLTEAFFGQGTRLTVV.

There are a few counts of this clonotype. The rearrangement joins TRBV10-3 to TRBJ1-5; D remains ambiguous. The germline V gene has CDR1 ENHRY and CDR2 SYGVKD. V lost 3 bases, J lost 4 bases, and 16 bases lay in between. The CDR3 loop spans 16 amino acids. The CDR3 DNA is TGTGCCATCAGTGAAAGCTGGAAACAGTCTAATCAGCCCCAGCATTTT. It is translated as CAISESWKQSNQPQHF.

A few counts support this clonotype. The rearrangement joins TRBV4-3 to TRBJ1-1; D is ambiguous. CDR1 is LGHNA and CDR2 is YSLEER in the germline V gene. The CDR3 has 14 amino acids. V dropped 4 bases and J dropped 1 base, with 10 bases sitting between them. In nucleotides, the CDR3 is TGCGCCAGCAGCCTACTGGGAGGGAACACTGAAGCTTTCTTT. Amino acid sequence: CASSLLGGNTEAFF.

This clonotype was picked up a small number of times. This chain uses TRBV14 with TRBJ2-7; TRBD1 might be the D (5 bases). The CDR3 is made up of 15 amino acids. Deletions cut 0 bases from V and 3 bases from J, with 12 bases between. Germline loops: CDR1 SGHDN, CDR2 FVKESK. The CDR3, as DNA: TGTGCCAGCAGCCAAGAGAAAGCAGGGCTCTACGAGCAGTACTTC. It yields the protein CASSQEKAGLYEQYF.

The CDR3 spells CASSVVPSGIQSHEQYF. The CDR3, as DNA: TGTGCCAGCAGCGTAGTTCCTAGCGGGATTCAATCCCACGAGCAGTACTTC. The chain couples TRBV9 to TRBJ2-7; 9 bases are shared with TRBD2. Per germline, CDR1 SGDLS and CDR2 YYNGEE. CDR3 length: 17 amino acids. Trimming at V came to 0 bases and at J to 5 bases, leaving 12 bases not matched to a gene.

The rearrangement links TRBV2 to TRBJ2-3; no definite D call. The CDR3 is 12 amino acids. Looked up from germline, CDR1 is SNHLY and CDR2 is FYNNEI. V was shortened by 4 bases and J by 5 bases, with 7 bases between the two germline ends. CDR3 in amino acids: CASSGRRDTQYF. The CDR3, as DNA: TGTGCCAGCAGTGGAAGAAGAGATACGCAGTATTTT. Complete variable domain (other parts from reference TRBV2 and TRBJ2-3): EPEVTQTPSHQVTQMGQEVILRCVPISNHLYFYWYRQILGQKVEFLVSFYNNEISEKSEIFDDQFSVERPDGSNFTLKIRSTKLEDSAMYFCASSGRRDTQYFGPGTRLTVL.